Below are 27 T cell receptor beta chains sequenced from a single sample in a study of immune heterogeneity within non-small cell lung tumors. A multiplex PCR containing 32 V primers and 13 J primers was used to amplify TCR beta CDR3. TCRdb analysed the multiplex PCR reads with MiXCR anew, one entry per CDR3 protein. The sample includes 20,000 to 25,000 distinct CDR3 sequences, approximately 30% of them seen just once. At roughly 600 ng per sample, bulk tumor genomic DNA provided the template. Several biopsies were spaced far apart within each primary tumor and obtained as surgery took place. Each patient presented with untreated, newly diagnosed non-small cell lung cancer and received curative surgery. The source material was lung tumor tissue. The origin of the receptors is a man aged 40-49 years with non-small cell lung cancer.

Worth noting for this clonotype: A much larger clone is a single base away; this may be a read error. The gene calls are TRBV2 and TRBJ2-7, with 7 bases fitting TRBD1. CDR3 length: 15 amino acids. CDR1 is SNHLY, CDR2 FYNNEI, per germline. V shed 5 bases, J shed 5 bases, and the junction held 12 bases outside the gene matches. CDR3 in amino acids: CASSSAVTGLNEQYF. CDR3 nucleotide sequence: TGTGCCAGCAGTTCGGCCGTGACAGGGTTGAACGAGCAGTACTTC.

On this clonotype itself: Given a much more abundant clone one base away, this may be a read error. The genes are TRBV11-3 and TRBJ1-2; no firm D call. The CDR3 has 13 amino acids. The germline V gene encodes CDR1 SGHNT and CDR2 YENEEA. The CDR3 sequence is CVSSPAPGWGYTF. In DNA form, the CDR3 reads TGTGTCAGCAGCCCAGCGCCCGGCTGGGGCTACACCTTC.

This clonotype turned up a few times. The chain combines TRBV28 with TRBJ1-5; D might be TRBD1 (5 bases). The CDR3 runs to 15 residues. Germline loops: CDR1 MDHEN, CDR2 SYDVKM. Trimming removed 6 bases at V and 2 bases at J, with 14 bases between. This CDR3 reads CASRGGGTGNQPQHF. The CDR3 nucleotides are TGTGCCAGCAGGGGGGGGGGGACCGGCAATCAGCCCCAGCATTTT.

This clonotype was observed many times. The J gene is TRBJ2-7, the V gene TRBV27; 14 bases agree with TRBD2. Germline V gene lookup returns CDR1 MNHEY and CDR2 SMNVEV (reference sequence). This CDR3 comprises 15 residues. Trimming took 6 bases from V and 6 from J; bases not matched to a gene: 7. The CDR3 DNA is TGTGCCAGCAGGAGAGGGACTAGCGGGAGCCTCGAGCAGTACTTC. Residues: CASRRGTSGSLEQYF.

This clonotype has more than one count but fewer than ten. V usage is TRBV13 and J usage is TRBJ1-1; 8 bases match TRBD1. Germline CDR1 is PRHDT and CDR2 is FYEKMQ (reference sequence). The length of the CDR3 is 15 residues. The J segment lost 0 bases and the V segment lost 4 bases, leaving 4 bases of the junction unmatched. The CDR3 loop reads CASSSRTGMNTEAFF. DNA for the CDR3: TGTGCCAGCAGCTCTCGGACAGGGATGAACACTGAAGCTTTCTTT.

The sample holds many counts of this clonotype. The rearrangement uses TRBV24-1 and TRBJ1-5, with TRBD1 identical over 9 bases. Germline loops: CDR1 KGHDR, CDR2 SFDVKD. Trimming removed 4 bases from V and 10 bases from J; junction bases left unmatched: 10. CDR3 size: 15 residues. Here the CDR3 reads CATSDSTGGEKPQHF. The DNA for the CDR3 is TGTGCCACCAGTGACAGCACAGGGGGCGAGAAACCCCAGCATTTT.

The chain combines TRBV6-1 with TRBJ2-5; 9 nucleotides agree with TRBD2. Germline assignment: CDR1 MNHNS and CDR2 SASEGT. V was clipped by 1 base and J by 7 bases; unmatched bases: 16. There are 18 residues in the CDR3. The CDR3 is CASSEEPSGDTRKRTQYF. CDR3 coding DNA: TGTGCCAGCAGTGAAGAGCCTAGCGGGGACACAAGAAAGCGGACCCAGTACTTC.

Within the sample, this clonotype is medium-sized. The junction departs from germline at one end; a sequencing error may be responsible. The V and J genes are TRBV7-9 and TRBJ2-1; D is possibly TRBD2 (6 bases). Germline V gene sequence: CDR1 SEHNR, CDR2 FQNEAQ (reference sequence). The CDR3 consists of 13 residues. The CDR3 DNA is TGTGCCAGCAGCCTAGCGACGAACAATGAGCAGTTCTTC. This encodes CASSLATNNEQFF.

This clonotype was detected only a few times. The chain carries TRBV19 and TRBJ1-2; weak D call: TRBD1 (5 bases). The CDR3 is 14 amino acids. Per germline, CDR1 LNHDA and CDR2 SQIVND (reference sequence). V gave up 4 bases and J gave up 4 bases, with 13 bases separating them. In DNA form, the CDR3 reads TGTGCCAGTAGTAGGGGGGAGGACGCCTATGGCTACACCTTC. It specifies CASSRGEDAYGYTF.

There are many counts of this clonotype. The chain recombines TRBV24-1 with TRBJ2-7; 11 bases are shared with TRBD1. There are 15 residues in the CDR3. CDR1 and CDR2 from the germline V gene are KGHDR and SFDVKD. Trimming took 4 bases from V and 3 from J; bases not matched to a gene: 4. The CDR3 loop is CATSEGQGALYEQYF. CDR3 bases: TGTGCCACCAGTGAAGGACAGGGGGCCCTCTACGAGCAGTACTTC.

This clonotype is labeled as medium-sized. The chain couples TRBV11-3 to TRBJ2-7; 10 positions match TRBD2. The CDR3 sequence is 14 residues long. V trimming: 0 bases; J trimming: 12 bases; junction bases outside the gene matches: 8. In germline, CDR1 is SGHNT, CDR2 YENEEA. The CDR3 DNA reads TGTGCCAGCAGCTTAGACGGGACTAGCGAAATACTGTACTTC. This sequence encodes CASSLDGTSEILYF.

This clonotype has at least ten counts. The chain links TRBV7-2 to TRBJ2-7; 13 bases map to TRBD2. V was clipped by 4 bases and J by 13 bases; unmatched bases: 10. CDR1 is SGHTA and CDR2 is FQGNSA in the germline V gene. CDR3 length: 14 amino acids. DNA for the CDR3: TGTGCCAGCAGCTGGACTAGCGGGAGCGGGCCGGATTACTTC. Amino acids: CASSWTSGSGPDYF.

This clonotype appeared a single time. The conserved closing phenylalanine or tryptophan is absent in this CDR3, likely reflecting a read error. The chain combines TRBV4-2 with TRBJ2-7; 12 bases fit TRBD2. The V segment lost 1 base and the J segment 2 bases; nucleotides outside the gene matches: 3. Germline lookup yields CDR1 LGHNA and CDR2 YNFKEQ. The CDR3 is made up of 16 amino acids. The CDR3 here is CASSQGTSGETYEQYI. The DNA for the CDR3 is TGTGCCAGCAGCCAAGGGACTAGCGGGGAAACCTACGAGCAGTACATC.

This clonotype was recorded a few times. V is TRBV6-1 and J is TRBJ1-4; weak D call: TRBD1 (6 bases). Germline values: CDR1 MNHNS, CDR2 SASEGT. CDR3 length: 13 amino acids. V lost 7 bases, J lost 8 bases, and 14 bases lay in between. This chain's CDR3 is CASKDYRAEKLFF. DNA for the CDR3: TGTGCCAGCAAAGACTACAGGGCCGAAAAACTGTTTTTT.

This clonotype appeared a few times. CDR3 in DNA: TGCGCCAGCAGCCAAATGGCGGGAAGGTACGAGCAGTACTTC. Protein sequence: CASSQMAGRYEQYF. The gene calls are TRBV4-3 and TRBJ2-7; perhaps TRBD2 as D (6 bases). The CDR3 is 14 residues long. In germline, CDR1 is LGHNA, CDR2 YSLEER. V lost 2 bases and J 4 bases, leaving 12 bases between the germline ends.

V usage is TRBV29-1 and J usage is TRBJ2-6; no reliable D call. This CDR3 has 13 amino acids. Germline V gene sequence: CDR1 SQVTM, CDR2 ANQGSEA. In DNA, the CDR3 is TGCAGAGCTCTTGACACAGGGGCCAACGTCCTGACTTTC. Amino acid sequence: CRALDTGANVLTF.

The chain recombines TRBV20-1 with TRBJ1-6, with TRBD1 matching 8 bases. Germline CDR1 DFQATT, CDR2 SNEGSKA (reference sequence). Germline trimming cut 8 bases from V and 9 bases from J; bases unmatched to any gene: 12. CDR3 size: 14 residues. Here the CDR3 reads CSSIPTGESSPLHF. The DNA for the CDR3 is TGCAGTTCTATCCCGACAGGGGAGAGTTCACCCCTCCACTTT.

In its sample, this clonotype was seen a few times. No conserved phenylalanine or tryptophan ends this CDR3, so it is likely a read error. V is TRBV18 and J is TRBJ1-1, with D unclear. The CDR3 consists of 11 residues. Germline CDR1 reads KGHSH; CDR2 reads LQKENI. Trimming left V 8 bases short and J 7 bases short, with 11 bases between. The CDR3 loop reads CASTETHEAFL. Written as DNA, the CDR3 is TGTGCCAGCACCGAGACGCATGAAGCTTTCCTT.

The chain joins TRBV30 to TRBJ2-2; 7 positions agree with TRBD2. The CDR3 loop spans 16 amino acids. Unmatched junction bases numbered 5, after V lost 0 bases and J lost 1 base. The germline gives CDR1 GTSNPN, CDR2 SVGIG (reference sequence). Here the CDR3 reads CAWSVGASGNTGELFF. The DNA of the CDR3 is TGTGCCTGGAGTGTAGGGGCTAGCGGGAACACCGGGGAGCTGTTTTTT.

This clonotype was detected only a few times. This chain uses TRBV6-5 with TRBJ2-1, with TRBD2 matching over 12 bases. This CDR3 comprises 17 residues. The V segment lost 2 bases and the J segment 7 bases; nucleotides outside the gene matches: 9. Germline values: CDR1 MNHEY, CDR2 SVGAGI. The CDR3 spells CASSYTHLAGGPNEQFF. CDR3 bases: TGTGCCAGCAGTTACACACACCTAGCGGGAGGGCCAAATGAGCAGTTCTTC.

This clonotype was seen more than once but under ten times. The chain employs TRBV5-1 and TRBJ2-1; 7 bases match TRBD1. The CDR3 runs 14 residues. In germline, CDR1 is SGHRS, CDR2 YFSETQ. Germline trimming cut 7 bases from V and 4 bases from J; bases unmatched to any gene: 8. The CDR3 DNA sequence: TGCGCCAGCGGCGACAGGGTGGAATACAATGAGCAGTTCTTC. The encoded protein is CASGDRVEYNEQFF.

At least ten counts were recorded for this clonotype. This chain connects TRBV28 to TRBJ2-7; 11 nucleotides agree with TRBD1. With V trimmed by 4 bases and J by 6 bases, 5 bases remained unmatched. This CDR3 is 14 amino acids long. Germline V gene data show CDR1 as MDHEN and CDR2 as SYDVKM. Here the CDR3 reads CASSSSGQGGEQYF. The CDR3 bases are TGTGCCAGCAGTTCATCGGGACAGGGGGGCGAGCAGTACTTC.

A single count supports this clonotype. It may be a read error: a sequence one base away is much more abundant. The chain couples TRBV30 to TRBJ2-7; TRBD1 matches 8 bases. Per germline, CDR1 GTSNPN and CDR2 SVGIG (reference sequence). The CDR3 consists of 14 residues. This CDR3 is CAYERAGGSHEQYF. The CDR3 DNA reads TGTGCCTACGAACGGGCAGGGGGCTCCCACGAGCAGTACTTC.

This clonotype was seen a handful of times. V usage is TRBV11-3 and J usage is TRBJ1-6, with D tentatively TRBD1 (5 bases). V lost 5 bases and J 4 bases, leaving 9 bases between the germline ends. CDR3 length: 14 residues. Germline loops: CDR1 SGHNT, CDR2 YENEEA. CDR3 protein: CASSPGTYNSPLHF. The CDR3 DNA follows: TGTGCCAGCAGCCCCGGGACTTATAATTCACCCCTCCACTTT.

This clonotype was picked up one time. The chain combines TRBV15 with TRBJ2-3; weak D call: TRBD2 (6 bases). V lost 3 bases, J lost 2 bases, and 21 bases lay in between. Germline V gene sequence: CDR1 LNHNV, CDR2 YYDKDF (reference sequence). This CDR3 is built from 18 residues. The CDR3 sequence: CATSSRRHAGQTTDTQYF. The CDR3, as DNA: TGTGCCACCAGCAGTCGGCGCCACGCGGGGCAGACCACAGATACGCAGTATTTT.

With respect to this clonotype: A much bigger clone sits one base away, suggesting this may be a read error. The rearrangement uses TRBV5-1 and TRBJ2-6, with D possibly matching TRBD1 (5 bases). The CDR3 totals 15 residues. Looked up from germline, CDR1 is SGHRS and CDR2 is YFSETQ. The chain's CDR3 is CASSLDNPGANVLSF. CDR3 DNA: TGCGCCAGCAGCTTGGACAACCCTGGGGCCAACGTCCTGAGTTTC. Variable domain in full (rest from reference TRBV5-1 and TRBJ2-6): KAGVTQTPRYLIKTRGQQVTLSCSPISGHRSVSWYQQTPGQGLQFLFEYFSETQRNKGNFPGRFSGRQFSNSRSEMNVSTLELGDSALYLCASSLDNPGANVLSFGAGSRLTVL.

This clonotype has more than one count but fewer than ten. This sequence joins TRBV13 and TRBJ1-1, with 10 bases identical to TRBD1. From germline, CDR1 is PRHDT and CDR2 FYEKMQ (reference sequence). Trimming removed 2 bases from V and 4 bases from J; junction bases left unmatched: 4. The CDR3 loop spans 15 amino acids. The CDR3 is CASSLTGTGATEAFF. CDR3 nucleotide sequence: TGTGCCAGCAGCTTAACCGGGACAGGGGCCACTGAAGCTTTCTTT.